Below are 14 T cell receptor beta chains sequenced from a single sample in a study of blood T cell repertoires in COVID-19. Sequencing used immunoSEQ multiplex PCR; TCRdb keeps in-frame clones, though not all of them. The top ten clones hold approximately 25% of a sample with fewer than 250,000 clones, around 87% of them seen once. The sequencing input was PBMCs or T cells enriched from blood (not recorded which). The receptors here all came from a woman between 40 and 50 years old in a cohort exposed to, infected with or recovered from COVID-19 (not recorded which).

The CDR3 DNA is TGTGCCAGCAGCCCAGGGACAATCTATGGCTACACCTTC. Residues: CASSPGTIYGYTF. The rearrangement joins TRBV14 to TRBJ1-2; D is perhaps TRBD1 (6 bases). Germline V gives CDR1 SGHDN, CDR2 FVKESK. The germline V and J ends were trimmed by 4 bases and 4 bases, with 10 bases remaining between them. The CDR3 totals 13 residues.

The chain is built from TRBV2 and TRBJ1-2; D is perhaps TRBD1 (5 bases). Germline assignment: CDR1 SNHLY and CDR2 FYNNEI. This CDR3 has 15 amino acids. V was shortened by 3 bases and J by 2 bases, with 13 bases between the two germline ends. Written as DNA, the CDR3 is TGTGCCAGCAGTGAGGGGGGTCGACTAAACTATGGCTACACCTTC. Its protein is CASSEGGRLNYGYTF.

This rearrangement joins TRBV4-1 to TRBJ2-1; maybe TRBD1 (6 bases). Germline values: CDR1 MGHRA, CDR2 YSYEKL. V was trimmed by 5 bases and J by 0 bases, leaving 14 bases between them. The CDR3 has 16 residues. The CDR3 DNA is TGCGCCAGCAGCTACACAGGGCCAACCTCCTACAATGAGCAGTTCTTC. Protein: CASSYTGPTSYNEQFF.

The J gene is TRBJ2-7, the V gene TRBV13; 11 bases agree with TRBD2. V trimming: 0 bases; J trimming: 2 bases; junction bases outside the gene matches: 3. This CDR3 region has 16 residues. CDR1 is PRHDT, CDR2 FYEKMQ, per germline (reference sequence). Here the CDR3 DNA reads TGTGCCAGCAGCTTAGGGGGACTAGCGGAGACCTACGAGCAGTACTTC. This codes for CASSLGGLAETYEQYF.

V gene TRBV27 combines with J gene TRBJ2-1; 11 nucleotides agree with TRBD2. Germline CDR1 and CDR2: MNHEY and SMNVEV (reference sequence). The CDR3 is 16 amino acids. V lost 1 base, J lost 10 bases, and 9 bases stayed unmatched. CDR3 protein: CASSLYSGGAFSEQFF. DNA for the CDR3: TGTGCCAGCAGTTTATATAGCGGGGGGGCGTTCTCCGAGCAGTTCTTC.

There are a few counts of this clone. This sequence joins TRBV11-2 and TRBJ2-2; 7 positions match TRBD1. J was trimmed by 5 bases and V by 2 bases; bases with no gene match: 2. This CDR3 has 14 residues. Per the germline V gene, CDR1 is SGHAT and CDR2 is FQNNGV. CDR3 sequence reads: CASSLSGGTGELFF. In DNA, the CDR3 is TGTGCCAGCAGCTTATCAGGGGGTACCGGGGAGCTGTTTTTT.

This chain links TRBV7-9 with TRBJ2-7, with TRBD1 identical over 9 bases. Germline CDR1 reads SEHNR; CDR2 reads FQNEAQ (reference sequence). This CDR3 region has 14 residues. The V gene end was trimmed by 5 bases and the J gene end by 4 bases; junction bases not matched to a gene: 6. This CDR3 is CASSVTGGWYEQYF. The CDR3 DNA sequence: TGTGCCAGCAGCGTTACAGGGGGCTGGTACGAGCAGTACTTC.

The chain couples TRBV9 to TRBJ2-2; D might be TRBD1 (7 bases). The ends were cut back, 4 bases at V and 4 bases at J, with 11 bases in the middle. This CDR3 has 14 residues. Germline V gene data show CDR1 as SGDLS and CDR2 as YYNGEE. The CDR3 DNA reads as TGTGCCAGCAGCCAGGGGGGTGTCACCGGGGAGCTGTTTTTT. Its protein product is CASSQGGVTGELFF.

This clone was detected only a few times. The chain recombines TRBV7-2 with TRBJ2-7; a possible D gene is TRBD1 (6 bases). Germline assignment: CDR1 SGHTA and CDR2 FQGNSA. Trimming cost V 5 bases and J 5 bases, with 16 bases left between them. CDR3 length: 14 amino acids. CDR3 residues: CASSRHRESNEQYF. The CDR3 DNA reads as TGTGCCAGCAGCCGCCACAGGGAATCTAACGAGCAGTACTTC.

The CDR3 DNA reads as TGTGCCAGCTCACCGGGACAGGGCCCCTCTGGAAACACCATATATTTT. Encoded protein: CASSPGQGPSGNTIYF. The genes are TRBV18 and TRBJ1-3; 9 bases line up with TRBD1. The germline V gene encodes CDR1 KGHSH and CDR2 LQKENI. The CDR3 spans 16 residues. V gave up 3 bases and J gave up 0 bases; unmatched junction bases: 3.

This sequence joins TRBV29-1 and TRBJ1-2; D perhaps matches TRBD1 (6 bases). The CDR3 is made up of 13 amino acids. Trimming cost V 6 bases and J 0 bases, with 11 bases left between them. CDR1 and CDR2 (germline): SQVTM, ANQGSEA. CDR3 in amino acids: CSVLTGPNYGYTF. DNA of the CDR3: TGCAGCGTATTGACAGGTCCTAACTATGGCTACACCTTC.

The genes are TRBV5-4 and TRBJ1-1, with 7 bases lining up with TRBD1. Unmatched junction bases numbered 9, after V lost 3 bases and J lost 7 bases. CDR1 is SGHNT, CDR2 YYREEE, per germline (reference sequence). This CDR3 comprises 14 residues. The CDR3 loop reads CASSSGDSRIEAFF. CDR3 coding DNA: TGTGCCAGCAGCTCCGGGGACAGTAGGATTGAAGCTTTCTTT.

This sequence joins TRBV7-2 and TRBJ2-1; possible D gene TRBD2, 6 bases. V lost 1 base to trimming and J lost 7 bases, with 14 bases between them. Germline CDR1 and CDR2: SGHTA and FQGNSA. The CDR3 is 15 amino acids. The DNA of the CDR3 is TGTGCCAGCAGCTTAGGACTAGGACGAGGGAATGAGCAGTTCTTC. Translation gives CASSLGLGRGNEQFF.

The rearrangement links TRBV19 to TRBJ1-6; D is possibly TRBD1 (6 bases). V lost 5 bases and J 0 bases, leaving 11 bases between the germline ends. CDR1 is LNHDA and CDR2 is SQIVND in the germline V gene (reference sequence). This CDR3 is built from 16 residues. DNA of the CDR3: TGTGCCAGTAGTCACACAGGGAGCTCCTATAATTCACCCCTCCACTTT. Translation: CASSHTGSSYNSPLHF.